The TCR beta chain under discussion was sequenced for a study of cytomegalovirus exposure and HLA in healthy donors (dated by TCRdb to about 2017). Study-wide context: An earlier analysis of some 600 of the donors reported 276 Gb of sequence data and about 120 million unique TCR beta sequences obtained from roughly 170 million T cells. Approximately 300 gigabases of sequencing data and approximately 80 million unique TCR sequences were included in an early release covering about 700 HLA-typed donors. The genetic ancestry cluster associated with self-reported Caucasian donors included 80% to 90% of the 350 to 500 genotyped donors. The study aimed to test whether cataloging public T cell receptors could reveal signatures of past pathogen exposure. The T cell repertoires of under 750 subjects were profiled by immunosequencing and related to cytomegalovirus serostatus. In addition to the first cohort of 666 subjects, a separate validation cohort of 130 or so different subjects was used. To predict cytomegalovirus infection status, the study combined high-throughput TCR immunosequencing, statistical association of individual TCRs with disease status, and machine learning. To study patterns of TCR occurrence, a later analysis re-analyzed previously published TCR beta repertoires from 666 donors and added high-resolution HLA genotyping. Rather than drawing on any new phenotypic data, the later analysis identified candidate immune exposures from TCR beta sequences and the way those sequences occurred across donors. In an earlier analysis of roughly 580 of the donors, high-throughput TCR beta sequencing was used to judge whether each TCR beta V gene segment behaved as functional or pseudogenic. Alongside the repertoire data, information on donor age, sex, ethnicity and CMV serostatus was compiled. In a later genetic analysis, genome-wide SNP genotypes for about three fifths of the roughly 670 donors were used, and that subset was treated as a discovery cohort. Every discovery cohort repertoire had been produced on one sequencing platform. HLA typing included class I and class II loci at four-digit resolution. The number of typed donors differed by locus: about 620-640 for A, B, C, DRB1 and DQB1; approximately 520 for DQA1; 606 for DPA1; and some 450 for DPB1. Because of strong linkage in the cohort, five DR-DQ haplotypes were treated as single units for association and clustering. On average, over 200,000 unique TCR beta nucleotide sequences were sequenced per donor among more than 350 genotyped donors of the cohort, with approximately 18% of those sequences being non-productive. Study-wide findings and limitations: In a later analysis, HLA-associated TCR beta chains were found to be more clonally expanded and to have lower generation probabilities than equally common non-associated chains. Strong co-occurrence of HLA alleles, especially DR and DQ, made assigning TCR associations to individual alleles difficult. HLA typing was unavailable for some donors at each locus, so association tests used only the typed subset. The presence/absence analyses assumed that sequencing depth was roughly uniform across donors, and that assumption may not be true. V-gene and J-gene trimming of TCR beta chains was associated with a missense DCLRE1C variant in a later genetic analysis, and the association was replicated in an independent cohort. A further reported finding was that TCR beta sequences accurately predicted the HLA-A and HLA-B alleles for most subjects in the first cohort. The classifier was reported to diagnose cytomegalovirus status with high specificity and sensitivity in both the original and validation cohorts. A later genetic analysis reported fewer N-insertions in productive TCRs among donors in an Asian-associated ancestry cluster than the roughly 640-donor mean. The authors suggested that the approach could potentially be generalized to other disease states and immunological phenotypes. A later analysis found that TCR association rates varied across HLA loci, with DRB1 alleles showing the most associated TCRs and HLA-C alleles the fewest. Fewer than 20 rarely observed V segments, including chromosome 9 orphons, were excluded from the earlier analysis of approximately 500 of the donors because counts were too low. The study gave a list of under 200 TCR beta chains associated with cytomegalovirus. A later analysis found that most CMV-associated TCR beta chains appeared HLA-restricted, with HLA associations seemingly driven largely by CMV exposure. In vitro tests confirmed that a few of the cytomegalovirus-associated TCR beta chains recognize cytomegalovirus antigens. The only immune exposure information available for the cohort was CMV serostatus. In a later analysis, around 17,000 TCR beta sequences were associated with specific HLA alleles at a false discovery rate of 0.05. A later analysis reported that several top co-occurrence clusters appeared linked to parvovirus B19, influenza, CMV and Epstein-Barr virus. While some public TCRs were present in many individuals, most TCR sequences turned up only very rarely across donors. Linkage disequilibrium might explain the correlated functional status among segregating V segments, but an unknown experimental factor could not be excluded. The 87-base-pair reads could not distinguish some IMGT-functional V segments, including TRBV6-2 and TRBV6-3, so those segments were excluded. The cohort was sequenced for TCR beta chains only, and without alpha or paired-chain data the features that could be detected were limited. A cluster of highly shared sequence variants was judged likely to be a technical artifact of the sequencing pipeline. An earlier analysis of some 590 of the donors showed that most TCR beta V segments appeared in productive rearrangements either about 90% or about 30% of the time, which broadly matched IMGT annotations.

Receptor libraries were prepared by the immunoSEQ multiplex PCR assay. The multiplex PCR relied on a mix of 60 forward primers for TCR Vbeta segments and 13 reverse primers for TCR Jbeta segments. A multiplex PCR assay on genomic DNA amplified the CDR3 region of rearranged TCR beta genes. The amplified TCR beta libraries were sequenced on the Illumina HiSeq System as 87-base-pair reads. The authors' pipeline ran thus. A later analysis counted about 82 million unique TCR beta chains across the 550 to 800 repertoires, and about 10 million of these chains were shared by at least two donors. Raw reads were error-corrected and collapsed into unique sequences with a nearest-neighbor algorithm that merged closely related sequences to remove PCR and sequencing errors. To assign V, D and J gene segments, CDR3 sequences were aligned to IMGT reference sequences. Each retained sequence needed at least a six-nucleotide match to both a V gene segment and a J gene segment. A rearrangement counted as productive if the CDR3 had no stop codons and remained in frame with V and J, and every other rearrangement counted as non-productive. CDR3 was defined according to IMGT convention as the region running from the second conserved V-encoded cysteine to the conserved J-encoded phenylalanine. The earlier analysis of a few hundred of the donors excluded sequences that lacked an unambiguous match to a single V gene segment. An earlier analysis of over 450 of the donors classified V segments as functional when productive rearrangements were above 56.7% and as segregating when the standard deviation between donors was above 5%. A statistical classification framework was built to diagnose cytomegalovirus status from the catalog of TCR beta chain sequences. V and J gene assignment, in a later analysis, came from comparing TCR nucleotide sequences with IMGT/GENE-DB human TR gene sequences. In a later analysis, CDR3 sequences and most-parsimonious VDJ recombination scenarios were assigned using the TCRdist pipeline. In a later analysis, every TCR beta chain was defined by the combination of its CDR3 amino acid sequence and its V-gene family, and reads without a unique V-gene family were dropped. To address suspected cross-contamination and a sequencing artifact, a later analysis removed around 590 highly shared, low-generation-probability nucleotide sequences. In a later analysis, a clonal expansion index for each public chain was calculated from normalized within-repertoire ranks of inferred template counts. In a later analysis, generation probabilities were computed using a VDJ recombination model fitted to out-of-frame rearrangements, and the results were checked against IGoR. In a later analysis, TCR-TCR, TCR-HLA and TCR-CMV co-occurrence was scored with hypergeometric tests, and a repertoire-size bias correction was applied to TCR pairs. To estimate false discovery rates, a later analysis permuted the HLA or CMV assignments 20 times. A later analysis grouped co-occurring TCRs with DBSCAN, adding TCRdist sequence similarity when clustering within HLA-allele-positive subsets. Repertoires with fewer than 30,000 or more than 120,000 public chains, plus five repertoires with anomalous nucleotide sharing, were excluded from co-occurrence clustering. Imported from immuneACCESS, the table was reduced by TCRdb to in-frame sequences with V and J called. These copies leave out some clones; in studies compared against another copy, an unresolved V gene accounts for under half, and the cause of the remainder is not known. D and trimming come from the DNA, and the V and J calls and clone size come from that table. The sample has around 99,000 clones on record, 76% of them singletons. The ten largest clones take up 7.7% of the sample.

In total, just over 650 healthy bone marrow donors made up the cohort. At the time of sampling, all cohort members were nominally healthy, though unrecorded immune exposures were likely present. The donor tested CMV seropositive and was one of the 289 seropositive cohort members. A peripheral blood sample was provided by each donor, and peripheral blood mononuclear cells were used for TCR beta sequencing. The Qiagen DNeasy Blood Extraction Kit was used to extract genomic DNA from the blood cell samples. Regarding this clone: The antigen it binds to is not known. No base qualities exist here, and no much larger clone lies one base off it.

Between the V and J ends, shortened by 4 bases and 1 base respectively, the junction contains 9 bases. From a lookup of the germline V gene, CDR1 and CDR2 are MNHEY and SVGAGI. The CDR3 spans 14 residues, from the cysteine through the phenylalanine. The DNA shown is the 42-base CDR3, in frame from base 1. The receptor's source is a woman between 45 and 60 years old in good health and CMV-seropositive. The chain was built from TRBV6-5 and TRBJ2-3, and perhaps TRBD2 as D gene, on 6 matching bases. Sequencing was done on a sample of PBMCs. The CDR3: CASSSGGGTDTQYF. The nucleotides read TGTGCCAGCAGTTCGGGCGGGGGCACAGATACGCAGTATTTT.